The sample holds many counts of the clone carrying this TCR beta chain. This sample was included in a study of T cells after yellow fever vaccination. General study findings and limits: The bulk population could contribute abundant contaminating clonotypes to FACS-sorted repertoires.

V dropped 8 bases and J dropped 2; count of bases not matched to a gene: 9. This CDR3 comprises 15 residues. Per germline, CDR1 PRHDT and CDR2 FYEKMQ (reference sequence). The study made its TCR cDNA through 5'RACE template switching. That step introduced a universal primer site along with UMIs. TCRdb re-analysed the 5' RACE reads in MiXCR, keeping a single row per CDR3 protein. This table has 45,000 to 60,000 distinct CDR3 sequences, around 6.7% appearing once. This clonotype was sampled from a man between 18 and 29 years old who received the YFV17D yellow fever vaccine. V and J are TRBV13 and TRBJ2-3; 8 bases map to TRBD2. The material was CD8+ T cells not binding an NS4B(214-222) dextramer, sorted from PBMCs, obtained approximately 47 days after the first yellow fever vaccination. As DNA, the CDR3 is TGTGCCAGCGGAAGCGGGGGTCGATTCACAGATACGCAGTATTTT. Translated: CASGSGGRFTDTQYF.